This T cell receptor beta chain was documented in a study of blood T cells in healthy people across ages. Points from the study as a whole: Investigators treated diversity estimates from one million T cells as underestimates. While age rose, TCR beta diversity per million T cells dropped in a roughly linear way.

This clonotype was counted only a few times. What it binds is not known. A J-beta primer mix and a sample-barcoded 5' primer were used in a second PCR of about 6 to 12 cycles. Each cDNA molecule, via a template-switch adaptor with 12 random nucleotides, was tagged. One entry per CDR3 protein results from TCRdb running MiXCR on the 5' RACE reads. Of more than 650,000 distinct CDR3 sequences listed, approximately 53% are singletons. Isolation recovered at least 6.5 million PBMCs from every sample. The receptor was isolated from an elderly man in good health. The sample was blood.

The CDR3 loop reads CAISKGLAEETQYF. The CDR3 DNA follows: TGTGCCATCAGTAAGGGACTAGCGGAAGAGACCCAGTACTTC. The chain couples TRBV10-3 to TRBJ2-5, with 11 nucleotides matching TRBD2. The CDR3 is 14 residues long. From germline, CDR1 is ENHRY and CDR2 SYGVKD. The V segment lost 5 bases and the J segment 3 bases; nucleotides outside the gene matches: 2.